A selection of T cell receptor beta chains follows, all from one sample in a study of blood T cell repertoires in COVID-19. The assay was immunoSEQ multiplex PCR, and TCRdb's table has in-frame clones only and misses some. The table records around 120,000 clones, nearly 90% of them present only once. Material for sequencing was peripheral blood. These receptors were obtained from a woman aged 55 to 70 with COVID-19, enrolled during active disease. CDR3s include the opening cysteine and the closing phenylalanine or tryptophan. A D gene is named only where the DNA matches it firmly. Clone size appears in some rows only: once, few, many, or a class for an expanded clone.

v_call	j_call	d_call	clone_size	cdr3_nt	cdr3_aa
TRBV7-2	TRBJ1-2	TRBD1	.	TGTGCCAGCAGCTGGGGACAGGTTAACTATGGCTACACCTTC	CASSWGQVNYGYTF
TRBV5-4	TRBJ1-6	TRBD1	.	TGTGCCAGCAGCTTGCGGGACAGGGGTAATTCACCCCTCCACTTT	CASSLRDRGNSPLHF
TRBV18	TRBJ1-5	TRBD1	.	TGTGCCAGCTCACCAGGACAGGGGCCCAGCAATCAGCCCCAGCATTTT	CASSPGQGPSNQPQHF
TRBV18	TRBJ2-2	.	.	TGTGCCAGCTCACCTCAGGGGCGCTCCGGGGAGCTGTTTTTT	CASSPQGRSGELFF
TRBV5-1	TRBJ2-3	TRBD1	.	TGCGCCAGCAGCCCCAAGACAGGGGACCAAGCAGATACGCAGTATTTT	CASSPKTGDQADTQYF
TRBV19	TRBJ2-7	TRBD1	.	TGTGCCAGTAGGAGGACAGGGCCCTACGAGCAGTACTTC	CASRRTGPYEQYF
TRBV11-3	TRBJ2-5	.	once	TGTGCCAGCAGCTTAAGCCCCCGTCAAGAGACCCAGTACTTC	CASSLSPRQETQYF
TRBV5-1	TRBJ2-5	TRBD1	.	TGCGCCAGCAGCTTGGCCCGACAGGGGGAGACCCAGTACTTC	CASSLARQGETQYF
TRBV10-3	TRBJ1-3	TRBD1	.	TGTGCCATCAGTGAGCATCAGGGGGCTCTGGGTGGAAACACCATATATTTT	CAISEHQGALGGNTIYF
TRBV5-1	TRBJ2-7	TRBD1	.	TGCGCCAGCAGCCACGGACAGGGCAGCCCGTACTTC	CASSHGQGSPYF
TRBV7-2	TRBJ1-5	.	.	TGTGCCAGCAGCTTCGGGGGGCAGGGCAATCAGCCCCAGCATTTT	CASSFGGQGNQPQHF
TRBV27	TRBJ1-2	.	.	TGTGCCAGCAGTTATGCCGGTCGCGGGGGCTATGGCTACACCTTC	CASSYAGRGGYGYTF
TRBV5-5	TRBJ2-3	.	.	TGTGCCAGCAGCTTCTACAGGGTGCGGGCAGATACGCAGTATTTT	CASSFYRVRADTQYF
TRBV15	TRBJ2-1	TRBD2	.	TGTGCCACCAGAACAGGACTAGCGGGGTTCCATGAGCAGTTCTTC	CATRTGLAGFHEQFF
TRBV9	TRBJ2-7	TRBD1	once	TGTGCCAGCGCGAGGACAGGGGGCTCCTACGAGCAGTACTTC	CASARTGGSYEQYF
TRBV7-2	TRBJ1-5	.	.	TGTGCCAGCAGCAAAACAGGGACCCCCGATCAGCCCCAGCATTTT	CASSKTGTPDQPQHF
TRBV25-1	TRBJ1-1	TRBD1	.	TGTGCCAGCAGTGGCTTCCCAGGACAGGGAGGGACTGAAGCTTTCTTT	CASSGFPGQGGTEAFF
TRBV3-1/TRBV3-2	TRBJ2-5	.	.	TGTGCCAGCCATTCGGGGGAGTACCAAGAGACCCAGTACTTC	CASHSGEYQETQYF
TRBV4-2	TRBJ1-3	.	.	TGTGCCAGCAGCCAAGTCGTCGGGTCTGGAAACACCATATATTTT	CASSQVVGSGNTIYF
TRBV4-1	TRBJ2-7	TRBD2	.	TGCGCCAGCAGCCAAGGCCCCTCTAGCGGGGGGGCTTCGTACGAGCAGTACTTC	CASSQGPSSGGASYEQYF
TRBV6-1	TRBJ1-4	.	.	TGTGCCAGCAGTGAAGCGCAGGGGACCAGAAATGAAAAACTGTTTTTT	CASSEAQGTRNEKLFF
TRBV5-1	TRBJ2-1	.	few	TGCGCCAGCAGCTCAGCGGGTCCTGACAATGAGCAGTTCTTC	CASSSAGPDNEQFF
TRBV27	TRBJ1-2	.	.	TGTGCCAGCAGTTTATCGATAGGGGCGCGAGGCTACACCTTC	CASSLSIGARGYTF
TRBV5-6	TRBJ2-6	.	.	TGTGCCAGCAGCTTGGCAGGGGCCAACGTCCTGACTTTC	CASSLAGANVLTF
TRBV15	TRBJ2-1	.	.	TGTGCCACCAGCAGAGATCTGGTCGGGGAGCAGTTCTTC	CATSRDLVGEQFF
TRBV6-1	TRBJ1-1	.	.	TGTGCCAGCAGTTTAACCGGGACACAGAACACTGAAGCTTTCTTT	CASSLTGTQNTEAFF
TRBV7-6	TRBJ2-2	.	.	TGTGCCAGCAGCTCCAGGGGTGGGGAGCTGTTTTTT	CASSSRGGELFF
TRBV6-6	TRBJ1-5	.	.	TGTGCCAGCAGACCTCTGAGGGTCAGCTGGGATCAGCCCCAGCATTTT	CASRPLRVSWDQPQHF
TRBV21-1	TRBJ1-4	.	.	TGTGCCAGCAGCAACCCCACAGGGAAAACTAATGAAAAACTGTTTTTT	CASSNPTGKTNEKLFF
TRBV21-1	TRBJ1-4	.	few	TGTGCCAGCAGCAAATCAGGGGCGAGAAAACTGTTTTTT	CASSKSGARKLFF
TRBV5-6	TRBJ1-2	.	once	TGTGCCAGCAGCTTGCGTCAGGTTGGCTATGGCTACACCTTC	CASSLRQVGYGYTF
TRBV6-6	TRBJ1-4	.	.	TGTGCCAGCAACAGACAGGTGCGAAATGAAAAACTGTTTTTT	CASNRQVRNEKLFF
TRBV10-3	TRBJ2-5	TRBD1	.	TGTGCCATCAGCCCATTACAGGGGGTACGGGAGACCCAGTACTTC	CAISPLQGVRETQYF
TRBV9	TRBJ1-6	.	once	TGTGCCAGCAGCGTAGCTGGGCGGGAGGGATCACCCCTCCACTTT	CASSVAGREGSPLHF
TRBV11-2	TRBJ2-7	TRBD1	.	TGTGCCAGCAGCTTAGATCTAACAGGGGGTGTGTACGAGCCGTACTTC	CASSLDLTGGVYEPYF
TRBV6-6	TRBJ1-1	.	.	TGTGCCAGCAGTTACGGGGGGGCGCGAACTGAAGCTTTCTTT	CASSYGGARTEAFF
TRBV6-2/TRBV6-3	TRBJ2-7	TRBD2	.	TGTGCCAGCAGTTACCGGCTTTCCGGACTAGCGGGGGACGAGCAGTACTTC	CASSYRLSGLAGDEQYF
TRBV5-4	TRBJ1-4	.	.	TGTGCCAGCAGCTTAATCTACGGACAGAATGAAAAACTGTTTTTT	CASSLIYGQNEKLFF
TRBV7-2	TRBJ1-5	.	.	TGTGCCAGCAGCTTAGAATTGTCGACTTACGGGGGAAATCAGCCCCAGCATTTT	CASSLELSTYGGNQPQHF
TRBV4-3	TRBJ2-7	.	.	TGCGCCAGCAGCCAAGACAGGACAGCCTACGAGCAGTACTTC	CASSQDRTAYEQYF
TRBV5-6	TRBJ2-7	TRBD1	.	TGTGCCAGCAGCTTCAGACAGGGCGCCTACGAGCAGTACTTC	CASSFRQGAYEQYF
TRBV30	TRBJ1-1	TRBD1	.	TGTGCCTGGAGTGTAGGAACCCCAGGGGGCACTGAAGCTTTCTTT	CAWSVGTPGGTEAFF
TRBV2	TRBJ1-5	TRBD1	.	TGTGCCAGCAGGGGGACAGGGCGTCAGCCCCAGCATTTT	CASRGTGRQPQHF